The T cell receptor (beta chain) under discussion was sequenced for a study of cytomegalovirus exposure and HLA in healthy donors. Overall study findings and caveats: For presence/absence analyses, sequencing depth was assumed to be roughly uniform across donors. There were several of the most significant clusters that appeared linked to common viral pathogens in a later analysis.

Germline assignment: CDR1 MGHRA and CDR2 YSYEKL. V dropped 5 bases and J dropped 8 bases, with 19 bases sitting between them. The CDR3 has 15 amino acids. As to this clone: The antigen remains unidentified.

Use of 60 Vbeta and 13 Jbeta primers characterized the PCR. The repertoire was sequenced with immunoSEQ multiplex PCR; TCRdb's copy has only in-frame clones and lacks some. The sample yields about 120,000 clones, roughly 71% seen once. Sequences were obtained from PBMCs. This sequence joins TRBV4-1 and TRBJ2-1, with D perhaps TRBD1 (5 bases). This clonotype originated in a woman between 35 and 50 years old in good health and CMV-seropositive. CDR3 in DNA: TGCGCCAGCAGCTACCGACAGAATCTTGGTGATGAGCAGTTCTTC. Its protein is CASSYRQNLGDEQFF.